This entry lists 24 T cell receptor beta chains sequenced from one sample in a study of beta chain features in type 1 diabetes. Every isolated RNA sample was fully reverse transcribed, so sequencing captured expressed TCRB transcripts. Sequencing was performed with immunoSEQ multiplex PCR; in TCRdb, only in-frame clones are kept and a portion is missing. The sample records some 200,000 clones, approximately 11% being singletons. The sequenced material came from central memory CD4+ T cells from blood. The receptors shown here come from a man between 18 and 35 years old in good health.

The chain has TRBV7-3 and TRBJ1-2, with D perhaps matching TRBD1 (5 bases). The CDR3 is 16 residues long. Germline lookup yields CDR1 SGHTA and CDR2 FQGTGA. The germline V and J ends were trimmed by 5 bases and 3 bases, with 19 bases remaining between them. This CDR3 reads CASSPFPRGTDYGYTF. The CDR3, as DNA: TGTGCCAGCAGCCCCTTTCCGAGGGGAACTGACTATGGCTACACCTTC.

This clone showed up just a few times. The J gene is TRBJ2-1, the V gene TRBV18; TRBD2 matches at 9 bases. The CDR3 has 16 residues. The V and J ends lost 1 base and 6 bases, in that order; junction bases with no gene match: 7. The germline V gene encodes CDR1 KGHSH and CDR2 LQKENI. The CDR3 protein is CASSPRKREEGNEQFF. CDR3 coding DNA: TGTGCCAGCTCACCACGTAAGCGGGAGGAGGGCAATGAGCAGTTCTTC.

The V call is TRBV6-1, the J call TRBJ1-1, with D unresolved. The germline V and J ends were trimmed by 3 bases and 7 bases, with 6 bases remaining between them. Germline V gene sequence: CDR1 MNHNS, CDR2 SASEGT. The CDR3 totals 11 residues. The CDR3 nucleotides read TGTGCCAGCAGTGACTGGGATGAAGCTTTCTTT. This sequence encodes CASSDWDEAFF.

This rearrangement joins TRBV28 to TRBJ2-3; TRBD1 agrees at 10 bases. The CDR3 is 13 residues long. Germline V gene data show CDR1 as MDHEN and CDR2 as SYDVKM. With V trimmed by 6 bases and J by 8 bases, 5 bases remained unmatched. CDR3 loop: CASRDRGLGTQYF. DNA of the CDR3: TGTGCCAGCAGAGACAGGGGGCTAGGTACGCAGTATTTT.

The genes are TRBV29-1 and TRBJ1-1, with no clear D. Trimming removed 3 bases from V and 5 bases from J, with 7 bases in between. Germline V gene lookup returns CDR1 SQVTM and CDR2 ANQGSEA. This CDR3 has 11 amino acids. The chain's CDR3 is CSVDSPTEAFF. The CDR3 nucleotides read TGCAGCGTTGATTCCCCTACTGAAGCTTTCTTT.

The chain has TRBV5-1 and TRBJ2-2; D might be TRBD2 (6 bases). Trimming pared 2 bases from V and 5 bases from J, leaving 13 bases between. The CDR3 covers 15 residues. Germline V gives CDR1 SGHRS, CDR2 YFSETQ. The DNA of the CDR3 is TGCGCCAGCAGCTTTGCCTCCCTAGCGACCGGGGAGCTGTTTTTT. Protein product: CASSFASLATGELFF. Full variable domain (rest looked up from reference TRBV5-1 and TRBJ2-2): KAGVTQTPRYLIKTRGQQVTLSCSPISGHRSVSWYQQTPGQGLQFLFEYFSETQRNKGNFPGRFSGRQFSNSRSEMNVSTLELGDSALYLCASSFASLATGELFFGEGSRLTVL.

This clone was counted many times. The CDR3 DNA is TGCAGCGCAACTAGCACAGATACGCAGTATTTT. Protein: CSATSTDTQYF. This rearrangement joins TRBV29-1 to TRBJ2-3; D gene unclear. V lost 7 bases and J 0 bases, leaving 5 bases between the germline ends. Germline lookup yields CDR1 SQVTM and CDR2 ANQGSEA. The CDR3 sequence is 11 residues long.

The chain carries TRBV7-8 and TRBJ2-6; tentatively, D is TRBD1 (6 bases). CDR1 is SGHVS and CDR2 is FQNEAQ in the germline V gene. The CDR3 extends over 17 amino acids. V shed 2 bases and J shed 0 bases, with 11 bases lying between them. Written as DNA, the CDR3 is TGTGCCAGCAGCTTAAGGGACACAGGCTCTGGGGCCAACGTCCTGACTTTC. It encodes CASSLRDTGSGANVLTF.

This rearrangement joins TRBV29-1 to TRBJ2-5; 10 bases align to TRBD2. The J call may be faulty, since TRBJ2-7 better matches the DNA end. Germline assignment: CDR1 SQVTM and CDR2 ANQGSEA. The CDR3 extends over 14 amino acids. The CDR3 DNA sequence: TGCAGCGTTGAATACCTAGCGGGAGCCTACGAGCAGTACTTC. Its protein product is CSVEYLAGAYEQYF.

V and J are TRBV28 and TRBJ2-7; 7 positions agree with TRBD1. Germline CDR1 is MDHEN and CDR2 is SYDVKM. Trimming cost V 8 bases and J 5 bases; bases outside gene matches: 15. The CDR3 is made up of 15 amino acids. CDR3: CASPGPTGVGDEQYF. The CDR3 DNA follows: TGTGCCAGCCCGGGGCCTACAGGGGTCGGGGACGAGCAGTACTTC. Full variable domain (missing parts from reference TRBV28 and TRBJ2-7): DVKVTQSSRYLVKRTGEKVFLECVQDMDHENMFWYRQDPGLGLRLIYFSYDVKMKEKGDIPEGYSVSREKKERFSLILESASTNQTSMYLCASPGPTGVGDEQYFGPGTRLTVT.

This clone was observed at least ten times. V is TRBV7-2 and J is TRBJ2-7, with 12 bases lining up with TRBD2. Germline-derived CDR1 and CDR2 are SGHTA and FQGNSA. V was pared by 6 bases and J by 6 bases, with 9 bases of the junction left unmatched. The CDR3 extends over 15 amino acids. CDR3 coding DNA: TGTGCCAGCAGTCCGCGACTAGCGGGAGAAGGCGAGCAGTACTTC. Its translation is CASSPRLAGEGEQYF.

This clone was recorded a few times. The chain joins TRBV29-1 to TRBJ1-5; 7 nucleotides match TRBD1. The CDR3 covers 15 residues. Per the germline V gene, CDR1 is SQVTM and CDR2 is ANQGSEA. Germline trimming cut 4 bases from V and 13 bases from J; bases unmatched to any gene: 19. The CDR3 DNA reads TGCAGCGTTGGAGAGGGGGCCCGACAGGGCCCTTGGCAGCATTTT. Translating it yields CSVGEGARQGPWQHF.

This clone has a handful of counts. The chain employs TRBV28 and TRBJ2-1; a weak D match, TRBD1 (5 bases). Between the trimmed V and J ends, which lost 7 bases and 6 bases, there was a span of 13 bases. This CDR3 has 13 amino acids. Germline CDR1 and CDR2: MDHEN and SYDVKM. The CDR3 nucleotides read TGTGCCAGCACGGGCAGGGCATCCAATGAGCAGTTCTTC. Its protein product is CASTGRASNEQFF.

The chain is built from TRBV4-3 and TRBJ2-3; 12 bases fit TRBD2. With 0 bases clipped from V and 3 bases from J, the junction kept 13 bases outside the gene matches. CDR3 length: 20 amino acids. Germline assignment: CDR1 LGHNA and CDR2 YSLEER. The CDR3 sequence is CASSQDLITSGRRTTDTQYF. In DNA form, the CDR3 reads TGCGCCAGCAGCCAAGATCTTATCACTAGCGGGAGGCGAACGACAGATACGCAGTATTTT.

The chain carries TRBV30 and TRBJ2-5, with TRBD2 identical over 12 bases. The CDR3 sequence is 14 residues long. With 5 bases clipped from V and 5 bases from J, the junction kept 6 bases outside the gene matches. Germline V gene sequence: CDR1 GTSNPN, CDR2 SVGIG (reference sequence). The CDR3, as DNA: TGTGCCTGGCGACTAGCGGGAGCCGGGGAGACCCAGTACTTC. Its translation: CAWRLAGAGETQYF.

The chain employs TRBV2 and TRBJ2-7, with D perhaps TRBD1 (6 bases). Germline loops: CDR1 SNHLY, CDR2 FYNNEI. The CDR3 covers 14 residues. V shed 5 bases and J shed 6 bases, with 17 bases lying between them. The CDR3 bases are TGTGCCAGCAGTTCCCAGGGGAGCGATTTCGAGCAGTACTTC. Translating gives CASSSQGSDFEQYF. The variable domain in full, completed from reference TRBV2 and TRBJ2-7, reads EPEVTQTPSHQVTQMGQEVILRCVPISNHLYFYWYRQILGQKVEFLVSFYNNEISEKSEIFDDQFSVERPDGSNFTLKIRSTKLEDSAMYFCASSSQGSDFEQYFGPGTRLTVT.

There are many counts of this clone. This chain joins TRBV2 and TRBJ2-5, with D perhaps TRBD1 (5 bases). V dropped 8 bases and J dropped 5 bases, with 21 bases sitting between them. Germline V gene sequence: CDR1 SNHLY, CDR2 FYNNEI. The CDR3 runs 15 residues. This CDR3 is CASERGRPPGETQYF. CDR3 coding DNA: TGTGCCAGCGAACGAGGACGGCCGCCAGGGGAGACCCAGTACTTC.

The rearrangement uses TRBV7-2 and TRBJ2-2, with 11 bases fitting TRBD2. The junction had 5 bases not matched to a gene; V was cut back by 3 bases and J by 2 bases. The CDR3 has 17 residues. Germline CDR1 reads SGHTA; CDR2 reads FQGNSA. CDR3 region: CASSFPSGRTNTGELFF. The CDR3 bases are TGTGCCAGCAGCTTTCCTAGCGGGAGGACTAACACCGGGGAGCTGTTTTTT. Variable domain in full (rest from reference TRBV7-2 and TRBJ2-2): GAGVSQSPSNKVTEKGKDVELRCDPISGHTALYWYRQSLGQGLEFLIYFQGNSAPDKSGLPSDRFSAERTGGSVSTLTIQRTQQEDSAVYLCASSFPSGRTNTGELFFGEGSRLTVL.

This clone has at least ten counts. The V gene is TRBV21-1, the J gene TRBJ2-7; the table assigns TRBD2, which was not confirmed against the DNA. TRBV21-1 is tagged as a pseudogene. The CDR3 is made up of 11 amino acids. CDR3: CASSKRVRQYF. The CDR3 DNA sequence: TGTGCCAGCAGCAAGAGGGTAAGGCAGTACTTC.

There are a few counts of this clone. The sample contains more than one DNA sequence encoding this CDR3. The chain employs TRBV30 and TRBJ2-1; TRBD2 aligns across 14 bases. The germline V gene encodes CDR1 GTSNPN and CDR2 SVGIG (reference sequence). The CDR3 loop spans 15 amino acids. Unmatched junction bases numbered 3, after V lost 2 bases and J lost 6 bases. The CDR3 reads CAWSSGLAGGNEQFF. As DNA, the CDR3 is TGTGCCTGGAGTTCCGGACTAGCGGGAGGCAATGAGCAGTTCTTC. The full variable domain, in which reference TRBV30 and TRBJ2-1 provide the parts outside the CDR3, is SQTIHQWPATLVQPVGSPLSLECTVEGTSNPNLYWYRQAAGRGLQLLFYSVGIGQISSEVPQNLSASRPQDRQFILSSKKLLLSDSGFYLCAWSSGLAGGNEQFFGPGTRLTVL.

The V gene is TRBV6-5, the J gene TRBJ2-7, with 12 bases identical to TRBD2. With 6 bases clipped from V and 0 bases from J, the junction kept 3 bases outside the gene matches. Germline CDR1 and CDR2: MNHEY and SVGAGI. The CDR3 has 15 amino acids. The CDR3 sequence: CASRKLAGGSYEQYF. For the CDR3, the DNA is TGTGCCAGCAGAAAACTAGCGGGAGGCTCCTACGAGCAGTACTTC.

The rearrangement joins TRBV6-6 to TRBJ2-7, with D maybe TRBD2 (5 bases). The V gene lost 6 bases and the J gene lost 7 bases, with 16 bases spanning the gap. Germline CDR1 reads MNHNY; CDR2 reads SVGAGI (reference sequence). This CDR3 region has 13 residues. The CDR3 is CASSLRLEEEQYF. CDR3 coding DNA: TGTGCCAGCAGCCTCCGGTTGGAGGAGGAGCAGTACTTC.

This clone was detected a few times. The J gene is TRBJ2-5, the V gene TRBV7-3; D is uncertain. The V gene's germline CDR1 is SGHTA and CDR2 FQGTGA. Between the trimmed V and J ends, which lost 0 bases and 3 bases, there was a span of 8 bases. The CDR3 has 14 residues. CDR3 protein: CASSLTNAKETQYF. The CDR3 region has the DNA TGTGCCAGCAGCTTAACGAATGCTAAAGAGACCCAGTACTTC.

V gene TRBV7-3 combines with J gene TRBJ2-3; 9 bases are a match to TRBD2. With 2 bases clipped from V and 2 bases from J, the junction kept 5 bases outside the gene matches. The CDR3 runs 16 residues. In germline, CDR1 is SGHTA, CDR2 FQGTGA. The CDR3 DNA is TGTGCCAGCAGCTTAGACGCGGGAGGGCCCACAGATACGCAGTATTTT. It encodes CASSLDAGGPTDTQYF.